The 6 T cell receptor beta chains given below trace back to one sample, sequenced in a study of blood T cells in healthy people across ages. Next came a second PCR, run for about 7 to 12 cycles, which used a sample-barcoded 5' primer along with a J-beta primer mix. TCRdb reprocessed the 5' RACE reads via MiXCR and lists one record per CDR3 protein. The table lists 540,000 or so distinct CDR3 sequences, roughly 28% of them singletons. The sequenced sample was blood. Every receptor here comes from a woman in her 70s in good health.

The chain couples TRBV5-1 to TRBJ2-7; TRBD2 aligns across 8 bases. This CDR3 comprises 15 residues. In germline, CDR1 is SGHRS, CDR2 YFSETQ. V lost 5 bases and J lost 5; bases outside the gene matches: 12. The CDR3 nucleotides read TGCGCCAGCAGGTCATCCAGCGGGGGTAGCAACGAGCAGTACTTC. It codes for CASRSSSGGSNEQYF.

J is TRBJ1-1 and V is TRBV7-2; no clear D gene. Germline CDR1 and CDR2: SGHTA and FQGNSA. The CDR3 has 15 amino acids. The V end was cut by 5 bases, the J end by 1 base, with 14 bases between. The chain's CDR3 is CASSARASGNTEAFF. The CDR3 DNA reads TGTGCCAGCAGCGCCCGGGCCAGCGGGAACACTGAAGCTTTCTTT.

V gene TRBV13 combines with J gene TRBJ1-2; D call uncertain. This CDR3 is 16 amino acids long. CDR1 and CDR2 (germline): PRHDT, FYEKMQ (reference sequence). Trimming took 5 bases from V and 3 from J, leaving 19 bases between them. The CDR3 DNA reads TGTGCCAGCAGCCCCCGCCAGGACTCGTGGTACTATGGCTACACCTTC. Translated: CASSPRQDSWYYGYTF. The full variable domain, its missing parts supplied by reference TRBV13 and TRBJ1-2, is AAGVIQSPRHLIKEKRETATLKCYPIPRHDTVYWYQQGPGQDPQFLISFYEKMQSDKGSIPDRFSAQQFSDYHSELNMSSLELGDSALYFCASSPRQDSWYYGYTFGSGTRLTVV.

This clonotype has a handful of counts. This sequence joins TRBV7-2 and TRBJ2-5, with TRBD1 identical over 7 bases. The length of the CDR3 is 15 residues. Per germline, CDR1 SGHTA and CDR2 FQGNSA. The trim removed 5 bases at V and 4 bases at J, leaving 10 bases unmatched. CDR3 loop: CASSHRRGGGETQYF. The CDR3 DNA follows: TGTGCCAGCAGCCACCGACGAGGGGGCGGAGAGACCCAGTACTTC.

This clonotype was seen a handful of times. The chain couples TRBV6-2 or TRBV6-3 to TRBJ1-1; D unresolved. Trimming removed 1 base at V and 3 bases at J, with 9 bases between. CDR1 is MNHEY and CDR2 is SVGEGT in the germline V gene. The CDR3 length is 14 residues. The chain's CDR3 is CASSYLGSYTEAFF. In nucleotides, the CDR3 is TGTGCCAGCAGTTACTTGGGCAGCTACACTGAAGCTTTCTTT.

The CDR3 bases are TGCGCCAGCAGCTTGGATGCAGGGACCCCTCGGGGTGAGCAGTTCTTC. Amino acid sequence: CASSLDAGTPRGEQFF. V usage is TRBV5-1 and J usage is TRBJ2-1; D is possibly TRBD1 or TRBD2 (5 bases each). The CDR3 contains 16 residues. Trimming took 0 bases from V and 9 from J, leaving 19 bases between them. Germline lookup yields CDR1 SGHRS and CDR2 YFSETQ.